The T cell receptor beta chain under discussion was sequenced for a study of blood T cell repertoires in COVID-19. The ends were cut back, 3 bases at V and 2 bases at J, with 12 bases in the middle. The germline V gene encodes CDR1 SNHLY and CDR2 FYNNEI. This CDR3 region has 15 residues. Sequencing used immunoSEQ multiplex PCR; TCRdb keeps in-frame clones, though not all of them. The data contain 130,000 to 150,000 clones, about nine tenths of them singletons. The chain uses TRBV2 and TRBJ2-3, with D tentatively TRBD2 (6 bases). Sample: peripheral blood. The receptor comes from a human donor in a cohort sampled during active COVID-19. The chain's CDR3 is CASSDRGSYTDTQYF. The CDR3, as DNA: TGTGCCAGCAGTGACCGGGGGTCCTACACAGATACGCAGTATTTT.